These T cell receptor beta chains were read from a single sample in a study of response to subunit inactivated influenza vaccine. TCRdb re-called the RT-PCR reads with MiXCR, one entry per CDR3 protein. The sample lists about 780,000 distinct CDR3 sequences; less than 20% were seen once. The material sequenced was PBMCs from blood, taken roughly 5 days after vaccination. The source of these receptors is a man over 45 who received an inactivated influenza vaccine. Each CDR3 is given with its conserved first and last residue. A D gene is named only where the DNA matches it firmly. Size is stated for part of the rows, as once, few or many counts, or as a class when the clone is expanded.

abundance: -; d_gene: -; len: 15; v_gene: TRBV12-3/TRBV12-4; j_gene: TRBJ1-5; CDR3nt: TGTGCCAGCAGCCTCACGTTGGGGTTCAATCAGCCCCAGCATTTT; CDR3aa: CASSLTLGFNQPQHF
abundance: few; d_gene: TRBD1; len: 16; v_gene: TRBV5-1; j_gene: TRBJ2-2; CDR3nt: TGCGCCAGCAGCCAAGGGACAGGTCCAAACACCGGGGAGCTGTTTTTT; CDR3aa: CASSQGTGPNTGELFF
abundance: -; d_gene: -; len: 18; v_gene: TRBV5-1; j_gene: TRBJ1-2; CDR3nt: TGCGCCAGCAGCTCAGGGGCACGTCAGCTTGGGTTCTCCTATGGCTACACCTTC; CDR3aa: CASSSGARQLGFSYGYTF
abundance: few; d_gene: -; len: 14; v_gene: TRBV10-3; j_gene: TRBJ2-5; CDR3nt: TGTGCCATCAGTGTTACGACAGCACAAGAGACCCAGTACTTC; CDR3aa: CAISVTTAQETQYF
abundance: few; d_gene: TRBD1; len: 17; v_gene: TRBV12-3/TRBV12-4; j_gene: TRBJ1-5; CDR3nt: TGTGCCAGCAGTTCCGGGACAGGACGATATAGCAATCAGCCCCAGCATTTT; CDR3aa: CASSSGTGRYSNQPQHF
abundance: -; d_gene: -; len: 15; v_gene: TRBV6-5; j_gene: TRBJ1-1; CDR3nt: TGTGCCAGCAGTTACTCGATAGTAGAGAACACTGAAGCTTTCTTT; CDR3aa: CASSYSIVENTEAFF
abundance: -; d_gene: -; len: 16; v_gene: TRBV20-1; j_gene: TRBJ1-2; CDR3nt: TGCAGTGCCCCCTCGGGCGGGCCAGGGAGAATGGGCGGCTACACCTTC; CDR3aa: CSAPSGGPGRMGGYTF
abundance: -; d_gene: -; len: 14; v_gene: TRBV5-1; j_gene: TRBJ2-3; CDR3nt: TGCGCCAGCAGCTTGTGGGGACTGACAGATACGCAGTATTTT; CDR3aa: CASSLWGLTDTQYF
abundance: -; d_gene: -; len: 16; v_gene: TRBV6-2/TRBV6-3; j_gene: TRBJ2-1; CDR3nt: TGTGCCAGCAGTTACGGAGTAGCGGCGGTCTACAATGAGCAGTTCTTC; CDR3aa: CASSYGVAAVYNEQFF
abundance: few; d_gene: -; len: 15; v_gene: TRBV11-2; j_gene: TRBJ2-5; CDR3nt: TGTGCCAGCAGCTTAGGCAGGTCGTCTGCCTCTCCCCAGTACTTC; CDR3aa: CASSLGRSSASPQYF
abundance: few; d_gene: TRBD1; len: 16; v_gene: TRBV9; j_gene: TRBJ2-5; CDR3nt: TGTGCCAGCAGCGTAGCTATGGCAGGGGGTCAAGAGACCCAGTACTTC; CDR3aa: CASSVAMAGGQETQYF
abundance: -; d_gene: -; len: 12; v_gene: TRBV20-1; j_gene: TRBJ1-2; CDR3nt: TGCAGTGCCACCACAGGTGACTATGGCTACACCTTC; CDR3aa: CSATTGDYGYTF
abundance: -; d_gene: -; len: 15; v_gene: TRBV6-5; j_gene: TRBJ1-2; CDR3nt: TGTGCCAGCAGTTTTCTTGAAGGTTTTGTCTATGGCTACACCTTC; CDR3aa: CASSFLEGFVYGYTF
abundance: few; d_gene: -; len: 14; v_gene: TRBV25-1; j_gene: TRBJ2-5; CDR3nt: TGTGCCAGCAGTGAATTGGGCCTGCAAGAGACCCAGTACTTC; CDR3aa: CASSELGLQETQYF
abundance: few; d_gene: -; len: 12; v_gene: TRBV5-1; j_gene: TRBJ2-1; CDR3nt: TGCGCCAGCAGCTTTGAAAAGGTTGAGCAGTTCTTC; CDR3aa: CASSFEKVEQFF
abundance: few; d_gene: -; len: 14; v_gene: TRBV29-1; j_gene: TRBJ2-5; CDR3nt: TGCAGCGTTGAAGATAGAGGCGCCGGTCGGACCCAGTACTTC; CDR3aa: CSVEDRGAGRTQYF
abundance: -; d_gene: TRBD2; len: 13; v_gene: TRBV20-1; j_gene: TRBJ2-1; CDR3nt: TGCAGTGCTAGGACTAGCGGGAGGGCTGAGCAGTTCTTC; CDR3aa: CSARTSGRAEQFF
abundance: -; d_gene: -; len: 15; v_gene: TRBV6-2/TRBV6-3; j_gene: TRBJ1-6; CDR3nt: TGTGCCAGCACAAAAATCGGGACGGACAATTCACCCCTCCACTTT; CDR3aa: CASTKIGTDNSPLHF
abundance: many; d_gene: TRBD1; len: 12; v_gene: TRBV29-1; j_gene: TRBJ2-7; CDR3nt: TGCAGCGCGGGACAGGGGTACAACGAGCAGTACTTC; CDR3aa: CSAGQGYNEQYF
abundance: -; d_gene: -; len: 13; v_gene: TRBV20-1; j_gene: TRBJ2-5; CDR3nt: TGCAGTGCTAGAGGGACGGCATCCTTGACCCAGTACTTC; CDR3aa: CSARGTASLTQYF
abundance: many; d_gene: -; len: 13; v_gene: TRBV5-1; j_gene: TRBJ2-1; CDR3nt: TGCGCCAGCAGCTTATTAGCATCCAATGAGCAGTTCTTC; CDR3aa: CASSLLASNEQFF
abundance: -; d_gene: -; len: 13; v_gene: TRBV14; j_gene: TRBJ1-1; CDR3nt: TGTGCCAGCAGTCGCGACAGAAAAACTGAAGCTTTCTTT; CDR3aa: CASSRDRKTEAFF
abundance: few; d_gene: -; len: 16; v_gene: TRBV3-1; j_gene: TRBJ1-2; CDR3nt: TGTGCCAGCAGCCAAGCCGGGGGCAGGGATGACTATGGCTACACCTTC; CDR3aa: CASSQAGGRDDYGYTF
abundance: -; d_gene: -; len: 13; v_gene: TRBV5-1; j_gene: TRBJ1-2; CDR3nt: TGCGCCAGCAGCTTGTCCCCGGGGGACGGCTACACCTTC; CDR3aa: CASSLSPGDGYTF
abundance: few; d_gene: -; len: 12; v_gene: TRBV7-8; j_gene: TRBJ2-7; CDR3nt: TGTGCCAGCAGCTTAGCCTGGGACGAGCAGTACTTC; CDR3aa: CASSLAWDEQYF
abundance: -; d_gene: -; len: 14; v_gene: TRBV20-1; j_gene: TRBJ2-7; CDR3nt: TGCAGTGCTAGAGTAGTGGGGGACGGGTACGAGCAGTACTTC; CDR3aa: CSARVVGDGYEQYF
abundance: -; d_gene: -; len: 16; v_gene: TRBV7-2; j_gene: TRBJ2-1; CDR3nt: TGTGCCAGCAGCTTAATGCGGGGCTACTCCTACAATGAGCAGTTCTTC; CDR3aa: CASSLMRGYSYNEQFF
abundance: -; d_gene: -; len: 13; v_gene: TRBV28; j_gene: TRBJ1-1; CDR3nt: TGTGCCAGCGGACGACGGAGGAACACTGAAGCTTTCTTT; CDR3aa: CASGRRRNTEAFF
abundance: many; d_gene: -; len: 14; v_gene: TRBV5-5; j_gene: TRBJ1-1; CDR3nt: TGTGCCAGCAGCCCGATCTCGACGGACCCATCGGCTTTCTTT; CDR3aa: CASSPISTDPSAFF
abundance: few; d_gene: -; len: 21; v_gene: TRBV6-2/TRBV6-3; j_gene: TRBJ2-2; CDR3nt: TGTGCCAGCAGTTACCGTTCGGTCGCGGTTTTTGGGGGTGGAAACACCGGGGAGCTGTTTTTT; CDR3aa: CASSYRSVAVFGGGNTGELFF
abundance: few; d_gene: -; len: 13; v_gene: TRBV6-5; j_gene: TRBJ2-7; CDR3nt: TGTGCCAGCAGTTACAAGGCCTCCTACGAGCAGTACTTC; CDR3aa: CASSYKASYEQYF
abundance: -; d_gene: TRBD2; len: 15; v_gene: TRBV30; j_gene: TRBJ2-7; CDR3nt: TGTGCCTGGAGTAGGGCTAGCGGGTTGGATTACGAGCAGTACTTC; CDR3aa: CAWSRASGLDYEQYF
abundance: few; d_gene: TRBD2; len: 14; v_gene: TRBV20-1; j_gene: TRBJ2-3; CDR3nt: TGCAGTGCTAGACCTAGCGGGAACCTAGATACGCAGTATTTT; CDR3aa: CSARPSGNLDTQYF
abundance: many; d_gene: -; len: 15; v_gene: TRBV29-1; j_gene: TRBJ2-5; CDR3nt: TGCAGCGTTGAAGATCGCGGCCAGGTGGAGGAGACCCAGTACTTC; CDR3aa: CSVEDRGQVEETQYF
abundance: -; d_gene: TRBD2; len: 16; v_gene: TRBV6-2/TRBV6-3; j_gene: TRBJ2-5; CDR3nt: TGTGCCAGCAGTTTGGGACTAGCGGGAGCGAAAGAGACCCAGTACTTC; CDR3aa: CASSLGLAGAKETQYF